This entry features one T cell receptor beta chain sequence. Its antigen is not identified. These data are taken from a study of OX40 agonist ivuxolimab in advanced cancers. General observations from the study: Several nonresponders also turned out to have low normalized T-cell clonal expansion.

Only in-frame clones appear in the TCRdb table, and some are missing; sequencing was by immunoSEQ multiplex PCR. The profile shows 50,000 to 65,000 clones, around 90% of them singletons. The cohort excluded patients with autoimmune disease history or systemic immunosuppression. Cycle 7 day 1, cycle 4 day 1, and baseline were the timepoints at which blood was sampled. The CDR3 consists of 14 residues. V was trimmed by 3 bases and J by 2 bases, leaving 8 bases between them. CDR1 and CDR2 (germline): MNHEY, SMNVEV (reference sequence). This receptor was identified in an adult with an advanced solid tumor such as melanoma, head and neck, liver or kidney cancer. This specimen was CD4+ or CD8+ T cells sorted from blood, taken in a trial of the OX40 agonist ivuxolimab. V is TRBV27 and J is TRBJ1-3; TRBD1 is a possible D gene (6 bases). CDR3 protein: CASSLWGPGNTIYF. The DNA for the CDR3 is TGTGCCAGCAGTTTGTGGGGGCCTGGAAACACCATATATTTT.